This T cell receptor (beta chain) was retrieved from a study of early T cells in non-severe SARS-CoV-2 infection. TCRdb itself ran the 5' RACE reads through MiXCR, one entry per CDR3 protein. The data contain 66,000 or so distinct CDR3 sequences, about 13% of them singletons. The CDR3 runs to 15 residues. Germline CDR1 is DFQATT and CDR2 is SNEGSKA (reference sequence). Trimming shortened V by 4 bases and J by 0 bases, and 12 bases separated the two germline ends. Only a few counts were recorded for this clonotype. This TCR was sampled from an adult who was a healthcare worker with PCR-confirmed SARS-CoV-2 infection or an uninfected control (not recorded which). The chain has TRBV20-1 and TRBJ2-2, with D maybe TRBD1 (5 bases). The sequenced sample consisted of whole blood. The CDR3 protein is CSAIGAQANTGELFF. CDR3 DNA sequence: TGCAGTGCTATAGGGGCCCAAGCGAACACCGGGGAGCTGTTTTTT.